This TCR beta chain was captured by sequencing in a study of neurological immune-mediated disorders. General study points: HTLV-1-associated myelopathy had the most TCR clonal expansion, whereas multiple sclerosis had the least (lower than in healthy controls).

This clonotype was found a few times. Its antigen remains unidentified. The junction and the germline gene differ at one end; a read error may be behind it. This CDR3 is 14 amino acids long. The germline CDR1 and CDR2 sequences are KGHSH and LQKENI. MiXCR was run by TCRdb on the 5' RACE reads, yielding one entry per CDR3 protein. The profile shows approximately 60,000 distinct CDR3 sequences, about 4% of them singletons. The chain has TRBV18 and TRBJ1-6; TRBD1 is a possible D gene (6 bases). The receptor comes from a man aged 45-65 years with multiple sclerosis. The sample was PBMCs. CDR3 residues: CASSPSGERSPLNF. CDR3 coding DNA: TGTGCCAGCTCACCATCAGGGGAGCGGTCACCCCTCAACTTT.